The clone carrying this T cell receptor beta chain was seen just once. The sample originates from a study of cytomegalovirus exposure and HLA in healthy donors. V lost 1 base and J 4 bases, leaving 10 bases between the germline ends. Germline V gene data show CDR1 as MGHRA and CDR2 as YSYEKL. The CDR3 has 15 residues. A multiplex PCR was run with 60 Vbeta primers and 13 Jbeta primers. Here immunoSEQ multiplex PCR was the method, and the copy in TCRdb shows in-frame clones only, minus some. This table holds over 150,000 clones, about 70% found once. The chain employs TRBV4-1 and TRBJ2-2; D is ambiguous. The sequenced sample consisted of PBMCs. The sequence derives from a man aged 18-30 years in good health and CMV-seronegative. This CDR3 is CASSQVSPTTGELFF. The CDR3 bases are TGCGCCAGCAGCCAAGTTTCACCTACCACCGGGGAGCTGTTTTTT.